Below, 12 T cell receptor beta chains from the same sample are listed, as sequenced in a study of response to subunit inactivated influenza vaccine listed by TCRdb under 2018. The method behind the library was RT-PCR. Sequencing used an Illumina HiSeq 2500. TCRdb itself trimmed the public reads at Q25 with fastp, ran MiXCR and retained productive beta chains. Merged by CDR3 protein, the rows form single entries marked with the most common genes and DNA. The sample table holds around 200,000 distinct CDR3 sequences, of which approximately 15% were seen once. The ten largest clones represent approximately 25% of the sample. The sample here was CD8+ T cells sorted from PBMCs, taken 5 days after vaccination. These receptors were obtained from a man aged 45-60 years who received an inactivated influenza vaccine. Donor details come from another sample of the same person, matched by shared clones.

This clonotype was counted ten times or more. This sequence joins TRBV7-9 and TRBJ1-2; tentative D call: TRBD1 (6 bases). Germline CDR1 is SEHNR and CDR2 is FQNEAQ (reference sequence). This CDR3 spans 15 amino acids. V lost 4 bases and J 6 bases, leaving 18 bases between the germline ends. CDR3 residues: CASSSSDSRINGYTF. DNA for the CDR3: TGTGCCAGCAGCTCCTCGGACAGTCGGATCAATGGCTACACCTTC. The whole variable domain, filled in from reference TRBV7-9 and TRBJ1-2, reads DTGVSQNPRHKITKRGQNVTFRCDPISEHNRLYWYRQTLGQGPEFLTYFQNEAQLEKSRLLSDRFSAERPKGSFSTLEIQRTEQGDSAMYLCASSSSDSRINGYTFGSGTRLTVV.

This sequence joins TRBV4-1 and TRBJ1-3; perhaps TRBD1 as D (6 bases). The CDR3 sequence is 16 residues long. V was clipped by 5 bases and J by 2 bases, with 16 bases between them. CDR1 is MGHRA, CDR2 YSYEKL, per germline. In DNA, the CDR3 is TGCGCCAGCAGCTGGTCCGATGGGGGGCCTGGAAACACCATATATTTT. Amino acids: CASSWSDGGPGNTIYF.

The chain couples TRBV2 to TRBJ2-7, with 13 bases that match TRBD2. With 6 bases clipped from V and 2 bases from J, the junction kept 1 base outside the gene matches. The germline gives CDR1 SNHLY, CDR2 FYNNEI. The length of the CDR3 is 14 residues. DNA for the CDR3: TGTGCCAGCAGACTAGCGGGGGGGCCCTACGAGCAGTACTTC. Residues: CASRLAGGPYEQYF.

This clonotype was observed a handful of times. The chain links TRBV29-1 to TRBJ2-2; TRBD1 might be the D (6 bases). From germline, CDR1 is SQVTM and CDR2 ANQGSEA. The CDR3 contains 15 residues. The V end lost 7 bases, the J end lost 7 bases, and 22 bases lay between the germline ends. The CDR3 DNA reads TGCAGCGGTACCCAGGCAGGGGTCTTTGGCGGGGAGCTGTTTTTT. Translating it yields CSGTQAGVFGGELFF.

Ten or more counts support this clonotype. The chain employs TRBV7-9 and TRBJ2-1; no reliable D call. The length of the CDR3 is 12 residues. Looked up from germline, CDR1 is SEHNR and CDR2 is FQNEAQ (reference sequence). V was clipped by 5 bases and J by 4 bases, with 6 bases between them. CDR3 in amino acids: CASSLSYNEQFF. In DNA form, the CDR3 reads TGTGCCAGCAGCCTTAGTTACAATGAGCAGTTCTTC.

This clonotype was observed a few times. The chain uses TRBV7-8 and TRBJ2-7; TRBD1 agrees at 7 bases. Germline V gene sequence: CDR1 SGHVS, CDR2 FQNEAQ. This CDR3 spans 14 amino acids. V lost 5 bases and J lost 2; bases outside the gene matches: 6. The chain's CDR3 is CASSDGTEAYEQYF. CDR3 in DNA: TGTGCCAGCAGCGATGGGACAGAAGCCTACGAGCAGTACTTC.

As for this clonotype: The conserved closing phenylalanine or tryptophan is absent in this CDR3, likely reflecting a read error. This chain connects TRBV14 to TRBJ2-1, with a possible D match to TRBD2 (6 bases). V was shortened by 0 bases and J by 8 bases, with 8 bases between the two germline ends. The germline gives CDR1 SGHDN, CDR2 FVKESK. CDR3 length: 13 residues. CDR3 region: CASSQDAGYEQFS. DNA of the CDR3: TGTGCCAGCAGCCAAGATGCGGGGTATGAGCAGTTCTCC.

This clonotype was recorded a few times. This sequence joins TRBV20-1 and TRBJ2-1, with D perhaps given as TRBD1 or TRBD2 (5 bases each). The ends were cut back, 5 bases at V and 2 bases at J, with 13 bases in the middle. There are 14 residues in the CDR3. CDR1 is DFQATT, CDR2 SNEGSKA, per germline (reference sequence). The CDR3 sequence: CSAPRDDPYNEQFF. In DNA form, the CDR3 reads TGCAGTGCTCCCCGGGACGACCCCTACAATGAGCAGTTCTTC.

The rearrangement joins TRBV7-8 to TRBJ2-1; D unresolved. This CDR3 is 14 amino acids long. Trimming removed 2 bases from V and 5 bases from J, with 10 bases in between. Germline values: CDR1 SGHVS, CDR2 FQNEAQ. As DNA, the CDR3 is TGTGCCAGCAGCTTACTTCTCAGCCACAATGAGCAGTTCTTC. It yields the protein CASSLLLSHNEQFF.

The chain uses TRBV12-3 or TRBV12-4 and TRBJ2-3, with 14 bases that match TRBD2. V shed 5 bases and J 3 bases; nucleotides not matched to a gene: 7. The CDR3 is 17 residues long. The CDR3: CASSPGLAGVWTDTQYF. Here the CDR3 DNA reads TGTGCCAGCAGTCCGGGACTAGCGGGGGTTTGGACAGATACGCAGTATTTT.

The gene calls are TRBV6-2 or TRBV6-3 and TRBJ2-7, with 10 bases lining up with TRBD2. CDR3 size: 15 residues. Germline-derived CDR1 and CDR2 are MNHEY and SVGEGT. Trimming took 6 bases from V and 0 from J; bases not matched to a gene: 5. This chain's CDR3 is CASRELAGISYEQYF. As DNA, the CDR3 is TGTGCCAGCAGGGAACTAGCGGGGATCTCCTACGAGCAGTACTTC.

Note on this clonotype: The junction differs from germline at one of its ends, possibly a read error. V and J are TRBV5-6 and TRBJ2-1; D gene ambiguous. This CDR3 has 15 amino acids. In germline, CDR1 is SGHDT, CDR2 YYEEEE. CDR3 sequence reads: CASSLTPLSNNEQSF. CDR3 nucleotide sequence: TGTGCCAGCAGCTTGACACCCTTGAGTAACAATGAGCAGTCCTTC.